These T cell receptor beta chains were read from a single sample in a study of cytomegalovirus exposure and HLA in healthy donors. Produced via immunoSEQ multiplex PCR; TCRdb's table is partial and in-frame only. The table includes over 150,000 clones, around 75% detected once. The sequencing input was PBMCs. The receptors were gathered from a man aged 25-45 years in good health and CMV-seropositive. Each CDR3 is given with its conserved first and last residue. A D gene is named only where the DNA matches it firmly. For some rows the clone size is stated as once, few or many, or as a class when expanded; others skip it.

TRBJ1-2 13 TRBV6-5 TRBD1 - TGTGCTACCAGCCGGGACAGGGGCTATGGCTACACCTTC CATSRDRGYGYTF
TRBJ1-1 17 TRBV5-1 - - TGCGCCAGCAGCTTAAGACTTCAGAACCACATGAACACTGAAGCTTTCTTT CASSLRLQNHMNTEAFF
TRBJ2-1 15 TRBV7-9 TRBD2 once TGTGCCAGCAGCCCCCGACTAGCGTTGATAGGTGAGCAGTTCTTC CASSPRLALIGEQFF
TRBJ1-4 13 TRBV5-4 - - TGTGCCAGCAGGGTGCAGGGTAATGAAAAACTGTTTTTT CASRVQGNEKLFF
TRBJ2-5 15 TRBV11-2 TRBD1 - TGTGCCAGCAGCTTATCGACAGGGGGTGGAGAGACCCAGTACTTC CASSLSTGGGETQYF
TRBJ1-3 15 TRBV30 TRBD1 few TGTGCCTGGGACAGGGGCCCCTTCTCTGGAAACACCATATATTTT CAWDRGPFSGNTIYF
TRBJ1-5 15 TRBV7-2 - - TGTGCCAGCAGCCAACTACCACGGGGCAATCAGCCCCAGCATTTT CASSQLPRGNQPQHF
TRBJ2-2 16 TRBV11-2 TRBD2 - TGTGCCAGCAGCTCTACATGGCGGGGGTACACCGGGGAGCTGTTTTTT CASSSTWRGYTGELFF
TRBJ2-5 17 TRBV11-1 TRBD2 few TGTGCCAGCAGTTCCGGGACTAGCGGGGGGTTACAAGAGACCCAGTACTTC CASSSGTSGGLQETQYF
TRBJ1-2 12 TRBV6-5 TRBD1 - TGTGCCAGCAGTTTTCGGACAGGGCTTCTTACCTTC CASSFRTGLLTF
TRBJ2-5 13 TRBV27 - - TGTGCCAGCAGTTTAGGACTCCAAGAGACCCAGTACTTC CASSLGLQETQYF
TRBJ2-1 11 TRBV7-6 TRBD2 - TGTGCCAGCAGCTCGGGGGGGGAGCAGTTCTTC CASSSGGEQFF
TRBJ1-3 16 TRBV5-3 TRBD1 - TGTGCCAGAAGCCCGAGAGGGACAGGGTCTGGAAACACCATATATTTT CARSPRGTGSGNTIYF
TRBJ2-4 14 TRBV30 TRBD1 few TGTGCCTGGAGTCACCCCGGGACAGCTAACATTCAGTACTTC CAWSHPGTANIQYF
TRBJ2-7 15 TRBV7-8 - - TGTGCCAGCAGCTTAGACAGGCGGATCTCCTACGAGCAGTACTTC CASSLDRRISYEQYF
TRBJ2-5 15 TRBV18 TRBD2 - TGTGCCAGCTCATCGGAATGGACTAGCGAGGAGACCCAGTACTTC CASSSEWTSEETQYF
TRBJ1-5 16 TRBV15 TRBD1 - TGTGCCACCAGCAGAGTTCTTTTAGGGGGCGGCCAGCCCCAGCATTTT CATSRVLLGGGQPQHF
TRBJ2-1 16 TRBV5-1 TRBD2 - TGCGCCAGCAGCTGGGGACTAGCGGGGGCCTACAATGAGCAGTTCTTC CASSWGLAGAYNEQFF
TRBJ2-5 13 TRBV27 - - TGTGCCAGCAGTTTATCGTTGAGGGAGACCCAGTACTTC CASSLSLRETQYF
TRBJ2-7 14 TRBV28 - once TGTGCCAGCACCACCGGACAAGGACTATACGAGCAGTACTTC CASTTGQGLYEQYF
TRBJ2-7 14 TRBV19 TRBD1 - TGTGCCAGTAGTGATAGGGACAGGCTCTACGAGCAGTACTTC CASSDRDRLYEQYF
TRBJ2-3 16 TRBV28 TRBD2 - TGTGCCAGCAGCCCCTGGGGGGGAGGTAGGACAGATACGCAGTATTTT CASSPWGGGRTDTQYF
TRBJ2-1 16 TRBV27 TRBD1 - TGTGCCAGCAGTTTAATGGGGACAGGGTCTTACAATGAGCAGTTCTTC CASSLMGTGSYNEQFF
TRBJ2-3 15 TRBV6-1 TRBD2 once TGTGCCAGCAGTGAAACTAGCGGGGGTTCAGATACGCAGTATTTT CASSETSGGSDTQYF
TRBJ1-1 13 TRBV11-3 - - TGTGCCAGCAGCTTACAGGGTGATACTGAAGCTTTCTTT CASSLQGDTEAFF
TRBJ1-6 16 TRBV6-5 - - TGTGCCAGCAGTTACTCCTCCGGGCAGGGGAATTCACCCCTCCACTTT CASSYSSGQGNSPLHF
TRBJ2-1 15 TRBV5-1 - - TGCGCCAGCAGCTTGAGGCCTAGCGCCGACAATGAGCAGTTCTTC CASSLRPSADNEQFF
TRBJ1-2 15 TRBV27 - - TGTGCCACCACGTCGTCCGGTAACCCCTTGGAGGGCTACACCTTC CATTSSGNPLEGYTF
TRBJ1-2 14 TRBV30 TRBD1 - TGTGCCTGGAAAAGGACAGGGGGAAACTATGGCTACACCTTC CAWKRTGGNYGYTF
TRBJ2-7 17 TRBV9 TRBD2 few TGTGCCAGCAGCGTAGAGGTACTAGCGGGAGGTCCCCACGAGCAGTACTTC CASSVEVLAGGPHEQYF
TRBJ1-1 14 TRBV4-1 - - TGCGCCAGCAGCACCAAGTACGGGAACACTGAGGCTTTCTTT CASSTKYGNTEAFF
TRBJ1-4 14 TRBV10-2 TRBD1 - TGCGCCAGCAGTATGACAGGGATTAATGAAAAACTGTTTTTT CASSMTGINEKLFF
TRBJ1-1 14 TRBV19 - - TGTGCCAGTAGTACGTTAGGACAGAACACTGAAGCTTTCTTT CASSTLGQNTEAFF
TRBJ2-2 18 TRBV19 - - TGTGCCAGTAGTATCGTTTGGTGGAGCAGAGCGAACACCGGGGAGCTGTTTTTT CASSIVWWSRANTGELFF
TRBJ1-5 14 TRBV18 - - TGTGCCAGCTCACCTCCGGACACCAATCAGCCCCAGCATTTT CASSPPDTNQPQHF
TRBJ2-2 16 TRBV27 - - TGTGCCAGCAGTTTGCTCCCCAGGGGAGACACCGGGGAGCTGTTTTTT CASSLLPRGDTGELFF
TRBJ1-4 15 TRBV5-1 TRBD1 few TGCGCCAGCAGCTTGTCCGGGACAGGGGGAGAAAAACTGTTTTTT CASSLSGTGGEKLFF
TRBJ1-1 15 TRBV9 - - TGTGCCAGCAGCAACCGGGGGGCTGGGAACACTGAAGCTTTCTTT CASSNRGAGNTEAFF
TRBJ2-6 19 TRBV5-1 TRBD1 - TGCGCCAGCAGCGTAATCTCCGGGACAGGGGCTTCTGGGGCCAACGTCCTGACTTTC CASSVISGTGASGANVLTF
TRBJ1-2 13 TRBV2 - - TGTGCCAGCAGTGAGGCCCCTTATCGCGGCTACACCTTC CASSEAPYRGYTF
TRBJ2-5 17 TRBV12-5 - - TGTGCTAGTAGGCGAGGGGGAGCGACTAGCTACCAAGAGACCCAGTACTTC CASRRGGATSYQETQYF
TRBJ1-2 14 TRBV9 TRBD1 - TGTGCCAGCAGCGTGGCAGGGGGCACCTATGGCTACACCTTC CASSVAGGTYGYTF
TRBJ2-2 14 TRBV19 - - TGTGCCAGTAGTATCAGGGGGAACACCGGGGAGCTGTTTTTT CASSIRGNTGELFF
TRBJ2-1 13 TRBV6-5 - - TGTGCCAGCAGTTTTCCCGGAGGCTATGAGCAGTTCTTC CASSFPGGYEQFF
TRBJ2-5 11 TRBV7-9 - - TGTGCCAGCAGCCCTCAGGGGACCCAGTACTTC CASSPQGTQYF
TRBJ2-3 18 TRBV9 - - TGTGCCAGCAGCGAGAGACACAGGAGACCCTCTAGCACAGATACGCAGTATTTT CASSERHRRPSSTDTQYF